The clone carrying this T cell receptor (delta chain) ranks as medium-sized. What it binds is unknown. This entry belongs to a study of gamma delta lymphoproliferative disorders and STAT genes. Study details: Gamma-chain libraries were built from at least 50 ng of genomic DNA with the LymphoTrack Dx TCRG Assay. General study points: Delta repertoires did not separate groups, but patient gamma repertoires clustered apart.

The CDR3 covers 18 residues. Germline CDR1 and CDR2: GEAIGNYY and EKD. V shed 1 base and J 0 bases; nucleotides not matched to a gene: 13. Sequencing used genomic DNA taken from PBMCs of patients and controls. Controls were healthy adult blood donors matched for age and sex. TCRdb reapplied CATT to the multiplex PCR reads. Of around 800 delta-chain clones listed, approximately 1.4% are singletons. The chain employs TRDV2 and TRDJ1; TRDD3 matches at 7 bases. The clonotype comes from a human donor in good health. The sequenced material came from blood. The DNA for the CDR3 is TGTGCCTGTGACACGGTAGTTAGGGGGGATCTCAACACCGATAAACTCATCTTT. Translation: CACDTVVRGDLNTDKLIF.